The rows below give T cell receptor beta chains drawn from one sample of a study of blood T cell repertoires in COVID-19. Only in-frame clones appear in the TCRdb table, and some are missing; sequencing was by immunoSEQ multiplex PCR. The sample holds hundreds of thousands of clones, 87% seen once. The sequenced sample was peripheral blood. These receptors were collected from a man aged 55 to 70 who had recovered from COVID-19. The CDR3 runs from the conserved cysteine through the conserved F or W. A D gene is named only where the DNA matches it firmly. The size of a clone is reported for some rows only, either as once, few or many, or as a class for expanded clones.

v_gene,j_gene,abundance,d_gene,CDR3nt,CDR3aa
TRBV7-9,TRBJ1-1,NA,NA,TGTGCCAGCAGCCCCAGGGACTATAGGGCTTTCTTT,CASSPRDYRAFF
TRBV27,TRBJ2-7,NA,TRBD1,TGTGCCAGCAGTGGATCGGGACAGGGTGTACCCGAGCAGTACTTC,CASSGSGQGVPEQYF
TRBV9,TRBJ2-2,NA,NA,TGTGCCAGCAGCCCCGTATTTTCGAACACCGGGGAGCTGTTTTTT,CASSPVFSNTGELFF
TRBV7-3,TRBJ2-6,NA,NA,TGTGCCAGCAGCTCGACAGCCTCTGGGGCCAACGTCCTGACTTTC,CASSSTASGANVLTF
TRBV2,TRBJ1-2,NA,NA,TGTGCCAGCAGTGTAAACAGGGAAAACTATGGCTACACCTTC,CASSVNRENYGYTF
TRBV7-3,TRBJ2-5,NA,NA,TGTGCCAGCAGCTCGGGACAACGGGGCGAGACCCAGTACTTC,CASSSGQRGETQYF
TRBV9,TRBJ1-5,NA,NA,TGTGCCAGCAGCGCGGGAGGCGCAAGCAATCAGCCCCAGCATTTT,CASSAGGASNQPQHF
TRBV2,TRBJ1-2,NA,TRBD1,TGTGCCAGCAGCCTTAGACAGGGTATCTATGGCTACACCTTC,CASSLRQGIYGYTF
TRBV5-1,TRBJ2-7,NA,NA,TGCGCCAGCAGCCAAGTAGTAGGGGGTTACGAGCAGTACTTC,CASSQVVGGYEQYF
TRBV12-3/TRBV12-4,TRBJ2-1,NA,NA,TGTGCCAGCAGTCACAGGGTTGCTGAGCAGTTCTTC,CASSHRVAEQFF
TRBV19,TRBJ1-5,NA,TRBD1,TGTGCCAGTACGGACAGGGGGCACAATCAGCCCCAGCATTTT,CASTDRGHNQPQHF
TRBV29-1,TRBJ2-1,NA,TRBD2,TGCAGCGTTTCCTCCGGGACTACAAACGATGAGCAGTTCTTC,CSVSSGTTNDEQFF
TRBV24-1,TRBJ2-1,NA,TRBD1,TGTGCCACCAGTGACGTGACAGGGGGCGACTACAATGAGCAGTTCTTC,CATSDVTGGDYNEQFF
TRBV7-2,TRBJ1-2,NA,NA,TGTGCCAGCAGCTTATACACAGGGTACGATAGTGGCTACACCTTC,CASSLYTGYDSGYTF
TRBV28,TRBJ1-2,NA,NA,TGTGCCAGCAGAAAAACAGGCCTCCCCGGCTTTGGCTACACCTTC,CASRKTGLPGFGYTF
TRBV2,TRBJ1-2,NA,TRBD1,TGTGCCAGCTCCTGGGGAGACAGGGCTGGCTACACCTTC,CASSWGDRAGYTF
TRBV10-3,TRBJ2-7,NA,NA,TGTGCCATCAGAGCCCCCGGGAACTACGAGCAGTACTTC,CAIRAPGNYEQYF
TRBV6-4,TRBJ2-1,NA,TRBD1,TGTGCCAGCAGTAACAGGGGGCCCTCCTACAATGAGCAGTTCTTC,CASSNRGPSYNEQFF
TRBV6-2/TRBV6-3,TRBJ2-7,NA,TRBD1,TGTGCCAGCAGCGCGACAGGGCGGACCTACGAGCAGTACTTC,CASSATGRTYEQYF
TRBV19,TRBJ2-3,NA,NA,TGTGCCAGTAGTACACGACTGTCTAGCACAGATACGCAGTATTTT,CASSTRLSSTDTQYF
TRBV9,TRBJ1-1,NA,TRBD1,TGTGCCAGCAGCGGAACTACAGGGGTTGCCACTGAAGCTTTCTTT,CASSGTTGVATEAFF
TRBV5-1,TRBJ2-1,NA,NA,TGCGCCAGCAGCTTCTCGCGCAGCGCCTACAATGAGCAGTTCTTC,CASSFSRSAYNEQFF
TRBV5-4,TRBJ2-7,NA,TRBD1,TGTGCCAGCAGCCAAGACAGGGATGCAAAGCAGTACTTC,CASSQDRDAKQYF
TRBV12-3/TRBV12-4,TRBJ2-1,NA,NA,TGTGCCAGCAGCAACAGGGAAAATGAGCAGTTCTTC,CASSNRENEQFF
TRBV27,TRBJ1-6,NA,NA,TGTGCCAGCAGTTTACTCGGACAGAACTATAATTCACCCCTCCACTTT,CASSLLGQNYNSPLHF
TRBV19,TRBJ2-1,NA,NA,TGTGCCAGTAGCTTCCGGGGAGGAAATGAGCAGTTCTTC,CASSFRGGNEQFF
TRBV30,TRBJ1-6,NA,TRBD1,TGTGCCTGCCAAATAAACCGGGACAGGGGATATAATTCACCCCTCCACTTT,CACQINRDRGYNSPLHF
TRBV30,TRBJ2-3,NA,NA,TGTGCCTGGAGTGAAACCCCTCACAGGGTCACAGATACGCAGTATTTT,CAWSETPHRVTDTQYF
TRBV3-1/TRBV3-2,TRBJ2-7,NA,TRBD2,TGTGCCAGCAGTCAAGCGGGAGGCTCCTACGAGCAGTACTTC,CASSQAGGSYEQYF
TRBV23-1,TRBJ2-7,NA,TRBD2,TGCGCCAGACCCGCTGGGGGACTAGCATCTTACGAGCAGTACTTC,CARPAGGLASYEQYF
TRBV2,TRBJ2-7,NA,NA,TGTGCCAGCAAGGTGGGAGTTTACGAGCAGTACTTC,CASKVGVYEQYF
TRBV4-3,TRBJ1-2,NA,NA,TGCGCCAGCAGCCAAGATCACGGGGGGAAAGCTAACTATGGCTACACCTTC,CASSQDHGGKANYGYTF
TRBV5-1,TRBJ1-2,few,TRBD1,TGCGCCAGCAGCGACCCAGGGGGATCGGGGCTACAGACCTTC,CASSDPGGSGLQTF
TRBV2,TRBJ2-5,NA,NA,TGTGCCAGCAGTGATGTTCAGGAGACCCAGTACTTC,CASSDVQETQYF
TRBV15,TRBJ1-6,NA,TRBD1,TGTGCCACCAGCAGGGGAACAGGGGCAGCGGAGTCCTATAATTCACCCCTCCACTTT,CATSRGTGAAESYNSPLHF
TRBV9,TRBJ2-3,NA,TRBD2,TGTGCCAGCAGCCACCACTCGACTAGCGGGGAAGATACGCAGTATTTT,CASSHHSTSGEDTQYF
TRBV15,TRBJ1-2,once,NA,TGTGCCACCAGCACCCCAGACAGAGTCTATGGCTACACCTTC,CATSTPDRVYGYTF
TRBV6-1,TRBJ2-7,once,NA,TGTGCCAGCAGTGAGGATGGTGGACAGTTCTCCTACGAGCAGTACTTC,CASSEDGGQFSYEQYF
TRBV27,TRBJ2-1,NA,NA,TGTGCCAGCAGTTTAGCTGGGGCTGGCTACAATGAGCAGTTCTTC,CASSLAGAGYNEQFF
TRBV7-2,TRBJ2-7,NA,TRBD1,TGTGCCAGCAGCCTAGTCGGGACAGGGTTCTCCTACGAGCAGTACTTC,CASSLVGTGFSYEQYF
TRBV9,TRBJ2-3,NA,NA,TGTGCCAGCAGCACCCGACAGAGCACAGATACGCAGTATTTT,CASSTRQSTDTQYF
TRBV3-1/TRBV3-2,TRBJ2-3,few,NA,TGTGCCAGCAGCCAAGTAACGGGGGGCCAAGATACGCAGTATTTT,CASSQVTGGQDTQYF
TRBV13,TRBJ2-3,NA,NA,TGTGCCAGCAGCTTAGGGGGGGCAGGGACAGATACGCAGTATTTT,CASSLGGAGTDTQYF
TRBV7-6,TRBJ1-4,NA,TRBD1,TGTGCCAGCAGCCCTCCGGGACAGGGAGGAGAAAAACTGTTTTTT,CASSPPGQGGEKLFF
TRBV18,TRBJ2-1,NA,TRBD1,TGTGCCAGCTCACCAGGGTCGGGACAGGGGGTTCACAATGAGCAGTTCTTC,CASSPGSGQGVHNEQFF
TRBV9,TRBJ2-3,NA,TRBD2,TGTGCCAGCAGCGTCCGAGGGACTAGCGGGAGAGCGGCAGATACGCAGTATTTT,CASSVRGTSGRAADTQYF
TRBV6-5,TRBJ2-1,NA,NA,TGTGCCAGCAGCTTCGTCGAGACAGGGAGGCGGGAGCAGTTCTTC,CASSFVETGRREQFF
TRBV9,TRBJ2-1,NA,NA,TGTGCCAGCAGCCTCACTAGCTCCCTCTTTAATGAGCAGTTCTTC,CASSLTSSLFNEQFF